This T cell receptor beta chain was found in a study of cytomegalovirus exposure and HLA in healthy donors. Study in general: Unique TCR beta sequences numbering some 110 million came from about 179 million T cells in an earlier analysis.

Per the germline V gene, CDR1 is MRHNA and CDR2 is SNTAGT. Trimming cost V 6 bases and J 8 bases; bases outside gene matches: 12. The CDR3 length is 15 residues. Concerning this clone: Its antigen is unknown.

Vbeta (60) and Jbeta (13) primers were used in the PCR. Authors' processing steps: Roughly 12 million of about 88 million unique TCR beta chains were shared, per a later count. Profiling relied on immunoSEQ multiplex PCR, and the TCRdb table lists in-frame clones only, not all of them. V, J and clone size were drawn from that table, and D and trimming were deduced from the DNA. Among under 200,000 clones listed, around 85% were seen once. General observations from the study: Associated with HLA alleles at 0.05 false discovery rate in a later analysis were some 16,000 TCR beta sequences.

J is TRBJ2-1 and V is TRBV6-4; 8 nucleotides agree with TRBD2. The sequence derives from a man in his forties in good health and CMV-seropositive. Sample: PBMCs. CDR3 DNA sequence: TGTGCCAGCAGCGCCCGGGGGGCGGGGGGCTATGAGCAGTTCTTC. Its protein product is CASSARGAGGYEQFF.